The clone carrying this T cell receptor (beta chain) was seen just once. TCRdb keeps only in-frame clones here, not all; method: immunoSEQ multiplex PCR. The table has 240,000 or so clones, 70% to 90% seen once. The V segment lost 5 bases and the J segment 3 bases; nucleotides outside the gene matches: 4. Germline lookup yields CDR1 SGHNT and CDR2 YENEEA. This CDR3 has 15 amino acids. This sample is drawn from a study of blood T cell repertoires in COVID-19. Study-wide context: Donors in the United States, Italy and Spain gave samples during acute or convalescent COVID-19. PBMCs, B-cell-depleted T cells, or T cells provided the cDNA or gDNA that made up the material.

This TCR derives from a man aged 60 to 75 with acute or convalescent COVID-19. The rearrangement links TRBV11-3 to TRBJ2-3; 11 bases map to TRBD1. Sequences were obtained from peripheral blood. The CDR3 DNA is TGTGCCAGCAGCCCCGGGACAGGGGGTACAGATACGCAGTATTTT. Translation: CASSPGTGGTDTQYF.